The T cell receptor (beta chain) under discussion was sequenced for a study of shared clonotypes between healthy human individuals. General observations from the study: The study drew on few donors, limiting represented genetic and exposure-history diversity.

TCRdb's table, derived via immunoSEQ multiplex PCR, lists solely in-frame clones and lacks some. The sample has about 2,200,000 clones; 85% to 95% are singletons. CDR1 is SQVTM and CDR2 is ANQGSEA in the germline V gene. Trimming cost V 6 bases and J 5 bases, with 16 bases left between them. This CDR3 is built from 13 residues. A remark on this clone: The antigen is unknown.

CD45RO-negative, CCR7-selected cells formed the naive CD8 fraction, which excluded terminally differentiated effector memory CD45RA+ cells. The clonotype was recovered from a man aged 18 to 30 in good health. Some clones in this sample may be carry-over from other donors' samples. The specimen was naive CD8+ T cells from PBMCs. The gene calls are TRBV29-1 and TRBJ1-2; D is ambiguous. CDR3 in DNA: TGCAGCGTACCGTTGAAGGGAGGATATGGCTACACCTTC. Protein sequence: CSVPLKGGYGYTF.